Sequencing of this TCR beta chain was carried out in a study of a mutant IDH1 vaccine in newly diagnosed glioma. With 3 bases removed from V and 1 base from J, the gap between germline ends came to 10 bases. The CDR3 sequence is 15 residues long. CDR1 is SGHDN, CDR2 FVKESK, per germline. Specified time point: week 5, during vaccination. What each vaccine dose contained was 300 ug of mutant IDH1 20-mer peptide, accompanied by topical imiquimod. Sequencing was performed with immunoSEQ multiplex PCR; in TCRdb, only in-frame clones are kept and a portion is missing. The sample shows some 38,000 clones, 75% to 85% of them seen only once. Worth noting for this clone: Its antigen is currently unknown.

This specimen was PBMCs, taken from a glioma patient whose treatment included an IDH1 peptide vaccine. V gene TRBV14 combines with J gene TRBJ2-1, with D perhaps TRBD1 (6 bases). The receptor comes from a man aged 35 to 55 with glioma. CDR3 sequence: CASSHYRVSYNEQFF. The CDR3 bases are TGTGCCAGCAGCCATTACAGGGTATCCTACAATGAGCAGTTCTTC.